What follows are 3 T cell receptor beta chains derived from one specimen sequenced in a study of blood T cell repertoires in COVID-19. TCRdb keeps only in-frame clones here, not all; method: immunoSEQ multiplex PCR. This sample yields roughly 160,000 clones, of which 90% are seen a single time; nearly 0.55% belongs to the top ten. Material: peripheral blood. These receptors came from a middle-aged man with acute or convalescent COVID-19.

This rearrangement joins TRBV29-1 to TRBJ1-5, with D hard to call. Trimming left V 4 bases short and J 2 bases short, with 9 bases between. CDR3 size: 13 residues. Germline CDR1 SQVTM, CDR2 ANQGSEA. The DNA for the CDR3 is TGCAGCGTTGGGTCCGCGGGCAATCAGCCCCAGCATTTT. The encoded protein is CSVGSAGNQPQHF.

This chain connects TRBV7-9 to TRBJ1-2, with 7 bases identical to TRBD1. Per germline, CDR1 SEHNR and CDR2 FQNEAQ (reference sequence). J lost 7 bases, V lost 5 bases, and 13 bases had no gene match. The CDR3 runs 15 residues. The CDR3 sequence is CASSPRQGPISGYTF. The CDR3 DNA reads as TGTGCCAGCAGCCCACGACAGGGCCCTATCTCTGGCTACACCTTC. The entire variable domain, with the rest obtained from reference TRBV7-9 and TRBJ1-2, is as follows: DTGVSQNPRHKITKRGQNVTFRCDPISEHNRLYWYRQTLGQGPEFLTYFQNEAQLEKSRLLSDRFSAERPKGSFSTLEIQRTEQGDSAMYLCASSPRQGPISGYTFGSGTRLTVV.

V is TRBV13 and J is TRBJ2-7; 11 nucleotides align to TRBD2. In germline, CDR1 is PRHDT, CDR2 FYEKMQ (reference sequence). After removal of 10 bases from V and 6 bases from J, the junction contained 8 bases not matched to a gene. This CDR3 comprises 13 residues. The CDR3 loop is CATGGLAGGEQYF. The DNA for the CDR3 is TGTGCCACCGGGGGGCTAGCGGGAGGCGAGCAGTACTTC.